This entry lists 16 T cell receptor beta chains sequenced from one sample in a study of T cells in Graves' hyperthyroidism and ophthalmopathy. RNA transcripts provided the source from which TCR beta CDR3 regions were amplified. HTBI primers drove first-round RT-PCR of the TCR CDR3. TCRdb ran MiXCR on the multiplex PCR reads and lists one entry per CDR3 protein. The sample comprises around 350,000 distinct CDR3 sequences, around 15% of which are singletons, and approximately 19% rests with the top ten. What was sequenced was blood. The receptor set was obtained from an older woman with Graves' ophthalmopathy.

This clonotype appeared many times. V usage is TRBV20-1 and J usage is TRBJ2-3, with D perhaps TRBD1 (6 bases). From germline, CDR1 is DFQATT and CDR2 SNEGSKA (reference sequence). The CDR3 spans 15 residues. The ends were cut back, 3 bases at V and 0 bases at J, with 13 bases in the middle. The CDR3 coding sequence is TGCAGTGCTAGCCGCGGACAGCCGAGCACAGATACGCAGTATTTT. Translation gives CSASRGQPSTDTQYF.

This clonotype was seen a handful of times. The rearrangement uses TRBV7-9 and TRBJ2-2; the D call may be TRBD1 or TRBD2 (6 bases each). Trimming stripped 5 bases from V and 1 base from J, with 11 bases between. The germline gives CDR1 SEHNR, CDR2 FQNEAQ (reference sequence). This CDR3 comprises 15 residues. CDR3 bases: TGTGCCAGCAGCCGACTAGGGGGGAACACCGGGGAGCTGTTTTTT. Encoded protein: CASSRLGGNTGELFF.

This clonotype has a count of ten or more. J is TRBJ2-1 and V is TRBV7-2; 9 bases are a match to TRBD2. Germline CDR1 is SGHTA and CDR2 is FQGNSA. With V trimmed by 7 bases and J by 6 bases, 7 bases remained unmatched. The CDR3 totals 14 residues. The CDR3 DNA sequence: TGTGCCAGCATTAGCGGGAGAGGGGTCAATGAGCAGTTCTTC. It translates to CASISGRGVNEQFF.

The sample holds many counts of this clonotype. This chain links TRBV6-1 with TRBJ2-7; TRBD1 aligns across 8 bases. The CDR3 sequence is 15 residues long. Trimming at V came to 6 bases and at J to 6 bases, leaving 13 bases not matched to a gene. From germline, CDR1 is MNHNS and CDR2 SASEGT. The CDR3 coding sequence is TGTGCCAGCAGGGACTCCGGGACAGGTGCAGGCGAGCAGTACTTC. This codes for CASRDSGTGAGEQYF.

This clonotype appeared many times. V gene TRBV29-1 combines with J gene TRBJ2-7; D may be TRBD2 (5 bases). Germline V gene sequence: CDR1 SQVTM, CDR2 ANQGSEA. CDR3 length: 11 amino acids. Trimming took off 7 bases at V and 2 bases at J, with 9 bases between the two ends. The CDR3 bases are TGCAGCGCCGGGGATACCTACGAGCAGTACTTC. It encodes CSAGDTYEQYF.

This clonotype was detected many times. The chain couples TRBV27 to TRBJ2-7; no firm D call. This CDR3 has 14 amino acids. Germline V lookup: CDR1 MNHEY, CDR2 SMNVEV (reference sequence). Trimming took 2 bases from V and 0 from J, leaving 8 bases between them. The CDR3 sequence: CASSLIPSSYEQYF. DNA for the CDR3: TGTGCCAGCAGTTTAATACCAAGCTCCTACGAGCAGTACTTC.

This chain connects TRBV24-1 to TRBJ2-7; TRBD2 aligns across 9 bases. The CDR3 totals 15 residues. Looked up from germline, CDR1 is KGHDR and CDR2 is SFDVKD. V lost 3 bases to trimming and J lost 4 bases; unmatched junction nucleotides: 6. CDR3 sequence: CATSDPAGGRYEQYF. Here the CDR3 DNA reads TGTGCCACCAGTGATCCGGCGGGAGGGAGGTACGAGCAGTACTTC.

This clonotype appeared a few times. V gene TRBV5-5 combines with J gene TRBJ1-2; D call uncertain. Trimming removed 1 base at V and 6 bases at J, with 16 bases between. The CDR3 contains 15 residues. Germline V gene lookup returns CDR1 SGHKS and CDR2 YYEKEE (reference sequence). CDR3 DNA: TGTGCCAGCAGCTTGTGGGTCGACCGAGAGAATGGCTACACCTTC. It encodes CASSLWVDRENGYTF. Using reference TRBV5-5 and TRBJ1-2 for the parts outside the CDR3, the full variable domain is DAGVTQSPTHLIKTRGQQVTLRCSPISGHKSVSWYQQVLGQGPQFIFQYYEKEERGRGNFPDRFSARQFPNYSSELNVNALLLGDSALYLCASSLWVDRENGYTFGSGTRLTVV.

The chain uses TRBV7-9 and TRBJ2-1; 7 nucleotides align to TRBD2. The J segment lost 2 bases and the V segment lost 5 bases, leaving 12 bases of the junction unmatched. The CDR3 spans 17 residues. CDR1 is SEHNR and CDR2 is FQNEAQ in the germline V gene (reference sequence). This chain's CDR3 is CASSPPPGLGPYNEQFF. CDR3 bases: TGTGCCAGCAGCCCCCCACCTGGACTAGGGCCCTACAATGAGCAGTTCTTC.

This clonotype was recorded many times. V gene TRBV28 combines with J gene TRBJ2-1; a weak D match, TRBD1 (5 bases). The V and J ends lost 3 bases and 5 bases respectively, with 14 bases between them. Germline-derived CDR1 and CDR2 are MDHEN and SYDVKM. The CDR3 has 15 amino acids. The DNA for the CDR3 is TGTGCCAGCAGTTTTGGGGCTGGATTGGACAATGAGCAGTTCTTC. Protein product: CASSFGAGLDNEQFF.

In its sample, this clonotype was seen many times. V usage is TRBV29-1 and J usage is TRBJ2-6, with 7 bases lining up with TRBD1. V trimming: 4 bases; J trimming: 2 bases; junction bases outside the gene matches: 2. CDR1 and CDR2 from the germline V gene are SQVTM and ANQGSEA. CDR3 size: 14 residues. The CDR3, as DNA: TGCAGCGTTGCCGACAGGGCTGGGGCCAACGTCCTGACTTTC. This encodes CSVADRAGANVLTF.

Only a few counts were recorded for this clonotype. The V gene is TRBV12-3 or TRBV12-4, the J gene TRBJ2-1; D gene unclear. Trimming left V 4 bases short and J 7 bases short, with 5 bases between. This CDR3 is built from 11 residues. The DNA of the CDR3 is TGTGCCAGCAGTTCCGATAATGAGCAGTTCTTC. Translating it yields CASSSDNEQFF.

This clonotype was observed a handful of times. This sequence joins TRBV6-1 and TRBJ2-7; D might be TRBD1 (5 bases). V lost 5 bases to trimming and J lost 2 bases, with 19 bases between them. This CDR3 is 16 amino acids long. Per the germline V gene, CDR1 is MNHNS and CDR2 is SASEGT. This CDR3 is CASSSPGVGAAYEQYF. The CDR3 DNA sequence: TGTGCCAGCAGTTCCCCAGGAGTAGGGGCCGCCTACGAGCAGTACTTC.

This clonotype has only a few counts. The V gene is TRBV12-5, the J gene TRBJ2-6, with 10 bases that match TRBD1. Germline V gives CDR1 LGHNT, CDR2 FRNRAP. V was clipped by 5 bases and J by 2 bases; unmatched bases: 9. This CDR3 has 18 residues. As DNA, the CDR3 is TGTGCTAGTGGTCAGTCCGGGACAGGGGAAACTGGGGCCAACGTCCTGACTTTC. It is translated as CASGQSGTGETGANVLTF.

The chain couples TRBV10-3 to TRBJ2-1; 7 bases map to TRBD2. V gave up 4 bases and J gave up 12 bases; unmatched junction bases: 6. The germline V gene encodes CDR1 ENHRY and CDR2 SYGVKD. The CDR3 loop spans 12 amino acids. This CDR3 is CAISGGGEGQFF. In DNA, the CDR3 is TGTGCCATCAGTGGGGGAGGGGAGGGGCAGTTCTTC.

This clonotype has ten or more counts. This chain connects TRBV7-8 to TRBJ2-1; D not certain. The germline V gene has CDR1 SGHVS and CDR2 FQNEAQ. V was shortened by 1 base and J by 1 base, with 17 bases between the two germline ends. This CDR3 comprises 18 residues. CDR3 residues: CASSLERLKVRSYNEQFF. The CDR3 region has the DNA TGTGCCAGCAGCTTAGAGCGCCTCAAGGTGCGTTCCTACAATGAGCAGTTCTTC.